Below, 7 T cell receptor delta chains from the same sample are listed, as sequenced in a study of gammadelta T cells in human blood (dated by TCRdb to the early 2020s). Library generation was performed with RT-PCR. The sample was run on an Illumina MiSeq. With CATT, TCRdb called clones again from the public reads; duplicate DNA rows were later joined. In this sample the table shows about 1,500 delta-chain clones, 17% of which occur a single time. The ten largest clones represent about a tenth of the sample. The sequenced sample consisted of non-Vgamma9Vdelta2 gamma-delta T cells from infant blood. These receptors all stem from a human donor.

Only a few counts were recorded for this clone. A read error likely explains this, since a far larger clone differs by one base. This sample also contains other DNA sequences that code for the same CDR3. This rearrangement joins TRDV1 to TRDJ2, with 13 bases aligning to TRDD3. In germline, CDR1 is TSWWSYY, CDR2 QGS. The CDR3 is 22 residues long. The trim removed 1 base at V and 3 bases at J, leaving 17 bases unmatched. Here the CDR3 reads CALGERGGQYWGIRDVTAQLFF. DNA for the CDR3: TGTGCTCTTGGGGAACGCGGTGGCCAGTACTGGGGGATACGCGATGTGACAGCACAACTCTTCTTT.

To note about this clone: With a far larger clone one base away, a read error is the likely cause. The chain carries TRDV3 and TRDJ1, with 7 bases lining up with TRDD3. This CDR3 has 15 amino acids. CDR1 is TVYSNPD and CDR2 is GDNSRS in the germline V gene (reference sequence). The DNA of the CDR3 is TGTGCCCAAAAGGATAGGATACGGAGGGATGATAAACGCATCTTT. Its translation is CAQKDRIRRDDKRIF.

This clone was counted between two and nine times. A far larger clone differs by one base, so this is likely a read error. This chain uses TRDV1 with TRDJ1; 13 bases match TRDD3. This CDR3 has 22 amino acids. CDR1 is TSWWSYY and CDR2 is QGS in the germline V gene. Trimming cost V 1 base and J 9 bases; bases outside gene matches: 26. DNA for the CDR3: TGTGCTCTTGGGGAACGCGGTGGTCAGTACTGGGGGATACGCGATGTGACAGCACAACTCATCTTT. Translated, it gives CALGERGGQYWGIRDVTAQLIF.

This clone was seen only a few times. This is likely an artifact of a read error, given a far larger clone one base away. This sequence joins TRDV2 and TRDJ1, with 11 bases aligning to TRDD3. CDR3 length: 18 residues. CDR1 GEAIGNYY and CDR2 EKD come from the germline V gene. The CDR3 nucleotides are TGTGCCTATGACGCAACCGAAGACTGGGGGATAAGCCCAGATAAACTCATCTTT. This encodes CAYDATEDWGISPDKLIF.

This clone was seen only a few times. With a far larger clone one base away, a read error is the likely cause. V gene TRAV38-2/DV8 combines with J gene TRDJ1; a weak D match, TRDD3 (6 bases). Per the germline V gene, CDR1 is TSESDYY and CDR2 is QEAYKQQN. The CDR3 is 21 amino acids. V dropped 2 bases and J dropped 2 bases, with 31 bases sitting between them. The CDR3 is CAYRSGPLTPPDGYSTDKLIF. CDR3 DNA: TGTGCTTATAGGAGTGGCCCCCTCACCCCTCCCGATGGATACTCAACCGATAAACTCATCTTT.

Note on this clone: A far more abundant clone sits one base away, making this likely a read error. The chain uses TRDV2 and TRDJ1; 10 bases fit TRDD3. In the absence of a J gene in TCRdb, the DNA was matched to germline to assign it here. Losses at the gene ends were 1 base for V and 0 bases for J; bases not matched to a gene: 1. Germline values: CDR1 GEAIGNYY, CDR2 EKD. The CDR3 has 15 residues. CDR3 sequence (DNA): TGTGCCTGTGACACACTGGGGGATCACACCGATAAACTCATCTTT. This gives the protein CACDTLGDHTDKLIF.

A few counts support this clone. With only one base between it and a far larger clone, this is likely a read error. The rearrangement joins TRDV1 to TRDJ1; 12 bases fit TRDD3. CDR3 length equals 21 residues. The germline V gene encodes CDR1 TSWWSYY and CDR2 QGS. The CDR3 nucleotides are TGTGCTCTTGAGGAACTGGATCATTTGTACTGGGGGATACTGAACACCGATAAACTCATCTTT. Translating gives CALEELDHLYWGILNTDKLIF.